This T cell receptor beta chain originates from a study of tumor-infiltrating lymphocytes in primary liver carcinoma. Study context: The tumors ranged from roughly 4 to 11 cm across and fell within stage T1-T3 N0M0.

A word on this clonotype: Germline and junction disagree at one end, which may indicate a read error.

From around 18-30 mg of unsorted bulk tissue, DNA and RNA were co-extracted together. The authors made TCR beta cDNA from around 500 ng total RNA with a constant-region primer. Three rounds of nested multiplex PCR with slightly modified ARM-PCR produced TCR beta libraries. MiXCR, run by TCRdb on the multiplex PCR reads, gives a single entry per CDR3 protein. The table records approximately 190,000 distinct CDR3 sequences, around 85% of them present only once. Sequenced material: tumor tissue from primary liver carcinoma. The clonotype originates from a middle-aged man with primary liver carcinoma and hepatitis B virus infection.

DNA of the CDR3: TGTCCCAGCAGCCGATCGTCAAGGGGGGGGGGCGCGTCTTATGGTTACACCTTC. This translates into CPSSRSSRGGGASYGYTF. V and J are TRBV4-2 and TRBJ1-2, with a possible D match to TRBD1 (6 bases). This CDR3 is 18 amino acids long. The germline V gene has CDR1 LGHNA and CDR2 YNFKEQ.